These T cell receptor beta chains were read from a single sample in a study of control samples from healthy donors and cancer patients. Libraries were prepared by immunoSEQ multiplex PCR; TCRdb keeps only in-frame clonotypes and omits some of them. This table holds over 150,000 clones, 94% found once. Material for sequencing was blood. These receptors originate from a woman between 18 and 29 years old in good health. Each CDR3 is given with its conserved first and last residue. Each record gives: J gene, D gene, clone size, V gene, CDR3 DNA, CDR3 protein. The D gene is left open where the match is weak. Clone size is given for some rows only: seen once, a few or many times, or a class if the clone is expanded.

j_gene: TRBJ2-1; d_gene: TRBD2; abundance: -; v_gene: TRBV7-2; CDR3nt: TGTGCCAGCAGCTCGTCTAGCGGGGGGCTAAATGAGCAGTTCTTC; CDR3aa: CASSSSSGGLNEQFF
j_gene: TRBJ2-4; d_gene: -; abundance: -; v_gene: TRBV6-1; CDR3nt: TGTGCCAGCAGTGACTTGCGGGGGCGCCGGGAGAACATTCAGTACTTC; CDR3aa: CASSDLRGRRENIQYF
j_gene: TRBJ1-5; d_gene: -; abundance: -; v_gene: TRBV9; CDR3nt: TGTGCCAGCAGCGGGGGACCCGGGCAGCCCCAGCATTTT; CDR3aa: CASSGGPGQPQHF
j_gene: TRBJ2-5; d_gene: TRBD2; abundance: once; v_gene: TRBV11-2; CDR3nt: TGTGCCAGCAGCTCGGGACTAGCGGGATCGTTGGAGACCCAGTACTTC; CDR3aa: CASSSGLAGSLETQYF
j_gene: TRBJ1-1; d_gene: TRBD1; abundance: -; v_gene: TRBV11-3; CDR3nt: TGTGCCAGCACAGGGAGCAGGGGGGCTGAAGCTTTCTTT; CDR3aa: CASTGSRGAEAFF
j_gene: TRBJ2-3; d_gene: -; abundance: -; v_gene: TRBV18; CDR3nt: TGTGCCAGCTCACCCCAGCGCGGCTCCACAGATACGCAGTATTTT; CDR3aa: CASSPQRGSTDTQYF
j_gene: TRBJ1-6; d_gene: TRBD1; abundance: -; v_gene: TRBV5-1; CDR3nt: TGCGCCAGCAGCTTGGGGACAGGGAGTTCACCCCTCCACTTT; CDR3aa: CASSLGTGSSPLHF
j_gene: TRBJ1-4; d_gene: TRBD1; abundance: -; v_gene: TRBV10-3; CDR3nt: TGTGCCATCAGTGAGATGGGACAGGGGGGAAATGAAAAACTGTTTTTT; CDR3aa: CAISEMGQGGNEKLFF
j_gene: TRBJ1-1; d_gene: -; abundance: -; v_gene: TRBV3-1/TRBV3-2; CDR3nt: TGTGCCAGCAGCCAACCATTTATGCGCTCAAACACTGAAGCTTTCTTT; CDR3aa: CASSQPFMRSNTEAFF
j_gene: TRBJ2-1; d_gene: -; abundance: -; v_gene: TRBV12-3/TRBV12-4; CDR3nt: TGTGCCAGCAGTTTTTATCGGGAAGGTGAGCAGTTCTTC; CDR3aa: CASSFYREGEQFF
j_gene: TRBJ1-5; d_gene: -; abundance: -; v_gene: TRBV2; CDR3nt: TGTGCCAGCAGCTCCGGTAGGGTTCATCAGCCCCAGCATTTT; CDR3aa: CASSSGRVHQPQHF
j_gene: TRBJ1-2; d_gene: -; abundance: -; v_gene: TRBV11-3; CDR3nt: TGTGCCAGCAGCTTTCCGGGTAACTATGGCTACACCTTC; CDR3aa: CASSFPGNYGYTF
j_gene: TRBJ2-7; d_gene: TRBD1; abundance: -; v_gene: TRBV7-9; CDR3nt: TGTGCCAGCAGCCTCTACAGGGGCTACGAGCAGTACTTC; CDR3aa: CASSLYRGYEQYF
j_gene: TRBJ2-5; d_gene: -; abundance: -; v_gene: TRBV5-4; CDR3nt: TGTGCCAGCAGCTTGGGACTCCAAGAGACCCAGTACTTC; CDR3aa: CASSLGLQETQYF
j_gene: TRBJ1-1; d_gene: -; abundance: -; v_gene: TRBV7-2; CDR3nt: TGTGCCAGCAGTACTAGTAGAATGAACACTGAAGCTTTCTTT; CDR3aa: CASSTSRMNTEAFF
j_gene: TRBJ1-5; d_gene: -; abundance: -; v_gene: TRBV7-3; CDR3nt: TGTGCCAGCAGCCTCATGGGGGGACCCAATCAGCCCCAGCATTTT; CDR3aa: CASSLMGGPNQPQHF
j_gene: TRBJ1-2; d_gene: TRBD1; abundance: -; v_gene: TRBV29-1; CDR3nt: TGCAGCGTCGGAGAGTACAGGGGGCGAGGCTACACCTTC; CDR3aa: CSVGEYRGRGYTF
j_gene: TRBJ2-2; d_gene: TRBD1; abundance: -; v_gene: TRBV7-9; CDR3nt: TGTGCCAGCAGCTCGATAAGACCGGGACAGGGGACCGGGGAGCTGTTTTTT; CDR3aa: CASSSIRPGQGTGELFF
j_gene: TRBJ2-1; d_gene: TRBD2; abundance: -; v_gene: TRBV25-1; CDR3nt: TGTGCCAGCACCGCAGCGGGAGGGGTCTACAATGAGCAGTTCTTC; CDR3aa: CASTAAGGVYNEQFF
j_gene: TRBJ2-3; d_gene: TRBD2; abundance: -; v_gene: TRBV3-1/TRBV3-2; CDR3nt: TGTGCCAGCAGCCAAAGCCTAGCGGGAGAGCCCGCAGGGAGCACAGATACGCAGTATTTT; CDR3aa: CASSQSLAGEPAGSTDTQYF
j_gene: TRBJ2-2; d_gene: -; abundance: -; v_gene: TRBV7-2; CDR3nt: TGTGCCAGCAGCTTAGCGCTGGGGTTCGCGAACACCGGGGAGCTGTTTTTT; CDR3aa: CASSLALGFANTGELFF
j_gene: TRBJ2-1; d_gene: -; abundance: -; v_gene: TRBV19; CDR3nt: TGTGCCAGTAGCCTCCTACCATACAATGAGCAGTTCTTC; CDR3aa: CASSLLPYNEQFF
j_gene: TRBJ1-4; d_gene: TRBD1; abundance: -; v_gene: TRBV11-2; CDR3nt: TGTGCCAGCAGCCCGGGGGACAGGGCAAATGAAAAACTGTTTTTT; CDR3aa: CASSPGDRANEKLFF
j_gene: TRBJ1-1; d_gene: -; abundance: -; v_gene: TRBV3-1/TRBV3-2; CDR3nt: TGTGCCAGCAGCCAAATGCAGAACACTGAAGCTTTCTTT; CDR3aa: CASSQMQNTEAFF
j_gene: TRBJ2-1; d_gene: TRBD2; abundance: -; v_gene: TRBV7-3; CDR3nt: TGTGCCAGCAGCTCTCAGCGGGGGGCCAAGTATGAGCAGTTCTTC; CDR3aa: CASSSQRGAKYEQFF
j_gene: TRBJ2-5; d_gene: -; abundance: -; v_gene: TRBV19; CDR3nt: TGTGCCAGTAGACAGGGTTACCAAGAGACCCAGTACTTC; CDR3aa: CASRQGYQETQYF
j_gene: TRBJ2-7; d_gene: -; abundance: once; v_gene: TRBV7-9; CDR3nt: TGTGCCAGCAGCGTACAATGGGCCTACGAGCAGTACTTC; CDR3aa: CASSVQWAYEQYF
j_gene: TRBJ1-3; d_gene: -; abundance: once; v_gene: TRBV5-4; CDR3nt: TGTGCCAGCAGCTTTGGTGGTTCGGACTCTGGAAACACCATATATTTT; CDR3aa: CASSFGGSDSGNTIYF
j_gene: TRBJ1-2; d_gene: -; abundance: -; v_gene: TRBV19; CDR3nt: TGTGCCAGTAGTATCAAAAGGGAGATGACGTATGGCTACACCTTC; CDR3aa: CASSIKREMTYGYTF
j_gene: TRBJ2-1; d_gene: -; abundance: -; v_gene: TRBV4-1; CDR3nt: TGCGCCAGCAGCCAATTCAATGAGCAGTTCTTC; CDR3aa: CASSQFNEQFF
j_gene: TRBJ1-5; d_gene: -; abundance: few; v_gene: TRBV18; CDR3nt: TGTGCCAGCTCACCACAACCCCCCGGGGACGGTAACCAGCCCCAGCATTTT; CDR3aa: CASSPQPPGDGNQPQHF
j_gene: TRBJ2-1; d_gene: -; abundance: -; v_gene: TRBV6-2/TRBV6-3; CDR3nt: TGTGCCAGCAGTTACTCGAGCAGGGGAGTAGAGCAGTTCTTC; CDR3aa: CASSYSSRGVEQFF
j_gene: TRBJ1-1; d_gene: TRBD1; abundance: -; v_gene: TRBV5-7; CDR3nt: TGTGCCAGCAGCTACGGACAGGGAGCCACTGAAGCTTTCTTT; CDR3aa: CASSYGQGATEAFF
j_gene: TRBJ2-7; d_gene: TRBD2; abundance: -; v_gene: TRBV4-2; CDR3nt: TGTGCCAGCAGCCAAGATAAGGGACTAGCGGGGGCCCACTCCTACGAGCAGTACTTC; CDR3aa: CASSQDKGLAGAHSYEQYF
j_gene: TRBJ2-7; d_gene: -; abundance: -; v_gene: TRBV12-3/TRBV12-4; CDR3nt: TGTGCCAGCACGAAAGATAGCTTCTACGAGCAGTACTTC; CDR3aa: CASTKDSFYEQYF
j_gene: TRBJ2-2; d_gene: -; abundance: -; v_gene: TRBV14; CDR3nt: TGTGCCAGCAGCCAAGGCATCGGGACTGTATTCACCGGGGAGCTGTTTTTT; CDR3aa: CASSQGIGTVFTGELFF
j_gene: TRBJ2-2; d_gene: -; abundance: -; v_gene: TRBV6-2/TRBV6-3; CDR3nt: TGTGCCAGCAGCTCCTGGGGCGGGTCGACCGGGGAGCTGTTTTTT; CDR3aa: CASSSWGGSTGELFF
j_gene: TRBJ2-7; d_gene: -; abundance: -; v_gene: TRBV5-6; CDR3nt: TGTGCCAGCAGCTTCGGCGGAGCGTACGAGCAGTACTTC; CDR3aa: CASSFGGAYEQYF
j_gene: TRBJ2-5; d_gene: -; abundance: -; v_gene: TRBV6-6; CDR3nt: TGTGCCAGCAGCCCCGGCCGGGGCGGGACCCAGTACTTC; CDR3aa: CASSPGRGGTQYF
j_gene: TRBJ2-7; d_gene: -; abundance: -; v_gene: TRBV5-1; CDR3nt: TGCGCCAGCAGCTTGGTGGCAGGTTCCTACGAGCAGTACTTC; CDR3aa: CASSLVAGSYEQYF
j_gene: TRBJ1-2; d_gene: TRBD1; abundance: once; v_gene: TRBV7-2; CDR3nt: TGTGCCAGCAGCCCTGACAGGGAATATGGCTACACCTTC; CDR3aa: CASSPDREYGYTF
j_gene: TRBJ1-2; d_gene: -; abundance: -; v_gene: TRBV28; CDR3nt: TGTGCCAGCAGTCTCCTCTATGGCTACACCTTC; CDR3aa: CASSLLYGYTF
j_gene: TRBJ1-1; d_gene: -; abundance: -; v_gene: TRBV25-1; CDR3nt: TGTGCCAGCGGCGGGGACCACACTGAAGCTTTCTTT; CDR3aa: CASGGDHTEAFF
j_gene: TRBJ2-6; d_gene: -; abundance: -; v_gene: TRBV19; CDR3nt: TGTGCCAGTAGTATACAGGGTGGTGGGGCCAACGTCCTGACTTTC; CDR3aa: CASSIQGGGANVLTF
j_gene: TRBJ2-7; d_gene: -; abundance: -; v_gene: TRBV7-2; CDR3nt: TGTGCCAGCAGCTTAGAACTAGCCACCTACGAGCAGTACTTC; CDR3aa: CASSLELATYEQYF
j_gene: TRBJ1-1; d_gene: -; abundance: -; v_gene: TRBV6-6; CDR3nt: TGTGCCAGCAATCGGAACACTGAAGCTTTCTTT; CDR3aa: CASNRNTEAFF
j_gene: TRBJ2-5; d_gene: TRBD2; abundance: -; v_gene: TRBV7-2; CDR3nt: TGTGCCAGCAGCCCCCGACTAGCGGGAGATCAAGAGACCCAGTACTTC; CDR3aa: CASSPRLAGDQETQYF